This is a list of T cell receptor beta chains from one sample in a study of T-cell memory formation after mild COVID-19. MiXCR, run by TCRdb on the 5' RACE reads, gives a single entry per CDR3 protein. The sample lists roughly 200,000 distinct CDR3 sequences; approximately 16% were seen once. The sample comprised PBMCs or a T cell subset sorted from them (not recorded which). These receptors came from an adult woman who had mild COVID-19 (a few samples of this study predate the infection). Cell type and time point are not known. CDR3s include the opening cysteine and the closing phenylalanine or tryptophan. The D gene is left open where the match is weak. Some rows mark clone size as missing; the rest say once, few, many or name a class of expanded clone.

TRBD1,-,TRBV20-1,TRBJ2-3,CSARAWTGDPDTQYF,TGCAGTGCTAGAGCCTGGACAGGGGACCCAGATACGCAGTATTTT
TRBD1,few,TRBV15,TRBJ1-1,CATSRGGTANTEAFF,TGTGCCACCAGCAGAGGCGGGACAGCGAACACTGAAGCTTTCTTT
-,-,TRBV12-3/TRBV12-4,TRBJ2-5,CASSFGHQETQYF,TGTGCCAGCAGTTTTGGCCACCAAGAGACCCAGTACTTC
-,few,TRBV6-6,TRBJ1-3,CASSYSMTAESGNTIYF,TGTGCCAGCAGTTACTCGATGACGGCTGAGTCTGGAAACACCATATATTTT
-,-,TRBV29-1,TRBJ1-1,CSVDRGLNTEAFF,TGCAGCGTTGACAGGGGATTGAACACTGAAGCTTTCTTT
TRBD2,few,TRBV5-1,TRBJ2-7,CASSWERGATYEQYF,TGCGCCAGCAGCTGGGAGCGGGGGGCGACCTACGAGCAGTACTTC
TRBD2,-,TRBV20-1,TRBJ2-5,CSARDRGLAGPAKTQYF,TGCAGTGCTAGAGATAGGGGACTAGCGGGGCCGGCGAAGACCCAGTACTTC
TRBD1,-,TRBV20-1,TRBJ1-2,CSARDLRGLGNGYTF,TGCAGTGCTAGAGATCTCAGGGGGCTAGGGAATGGCTACACCTTC
-,many,TRBV12-3/TRBV12-4,TRBJ2-5,CASRTVWGGSETQYF,TGTGCCAGCAGGACCGTTTGGGGAGGCTCAGAGACCCAGTACTTC
-,few,TRBV12-5,TRBJ2-4,CASGLPLAKNIQYF,TGTGCTAGTGGTTTGCCCCTAGCCAAAAACATTCAGTACTTC
TRBD2,many,TRBV5-1,TRBJ2-3,CASRPGGTTDTQYF,TGCGCCAGCAGGCCGGGGGGAACCACAGATACGCAGTATTTT
-,-,TRBV12-3/TRBV12-4,TRBJ1-2,CASSIRGRGYGYTF,TGTGCCAGCAGTATCAGGGGAAGGGGCTATGGCTACACCTTC
TRBD1,many,TRBV12-3/TRBV12-4,TRBJ2-2,CASSEDRGLTGELFF,TGTGCCAGCAGCGAGGACAGGGGGCTCACCGGGGAGCTGTTTTTT
TRBD2,many,TRBV20-1,TRBJ2-1,CSARGRREGLRSSYNEQFF,TGCAGTGCTAGAGGGCGGCGGGAGGGCCTTCGAAGCTCCTACAATGAGCAGTTCTTC
TRBD1,-,TRBV29-1,TRBJ1-1,CSVTGGRGTEAFF,TGCAGCGTTACAGGGGGGAGAGGGACTGAAGCTTTCTTT
-,-,TRBV29-1,TRBJ2-7,CSVVTAPSYEQYF,TGCAGCGTTGTGACAGCGCCGTCCTACGAGCAGTACTTC
TRBD2,-,TRBV3-1,TRBJ2-4,CASSAFAGGLNIQYF,TGTGCCAGCAGCGCCTTTGCGGGAGGGTTAAACATTCAGTACTTC
TRBD2,few,TRBV4-3,TRBJ2-5,CASSDAGTRGIETQYF,TGCGCCAGCAGCGACGCCGGGACTAGGGGTATTGAGACCCAGTACTTC
-,few,TRBV15,TRBJ1-5,CATSRDPARVSNQPQHF,TGTGCCACCAGCAGAGATCCGGCTCGAGTTAGCAATCAGCCCCAGCATTTT
-,few,TRBV6-1,TRBJ2-7,CASSDSYYEQYF,TGTGCCAGCAGTGATTCGTACTACGAGCAGTACTTC
-,-,TRBV23-1,TRBJ1-1,CASPTGSTEAFF,TGCGCCAGCCCTACAGGTTCCACTGAAGCTTTCTTT
-,-,TRBV4-3,TRBJ1-4,CASSLDPLGANEKLFF,TGCGCCAGCAGCCTTGACCCCCTGGGGGCTAATGAAAAACTGTTTTTT
-,many,TRBV11-2,TRBJ2-7,CASSDLRASYEQYF,TGTGCCAGCAGCGACCTCAGGGCGTCCTACGAGCAGTACTTC
-,few,TRBV5-1,TRBJ1-1,CASNGEAEAFF,TGCGCCAGCAACGGGGAAGCTGAAGCTTTCTTT
TRBD1,few,TRBV10-3,TRBJ2-7,CAIRPGTGVYEQYF,TGTGCCATCAGGCCCGGGACAGGGGTGTACGAGCAGTACTTC
-,few,TRBV4-2,TRBJ1-5,CASSQDRGGPQHF,TGTGCCAGCAGCCAAGACCGAGGTGGGCCCCAGCATTTT
-,few,TRBV7-2,TRBJ1-2,CASSLGAPLAGYGYTF,TGTGCCAGCAGCTTAGGGGCACCTCTTGCCGGCTATGGCTACACCTTC
-,-,TRBV7-2,TRBJ1-4,CASSTFGTQNEKLFF,TGTGCCAGCAGCACTTTCGGGACCCAAAATGAAAAACTGTTTTTT
-,few,TRBV18,TRBJ2-1,CASSLIISYNEQFF,TGTGCCAGCTCACTTATTATAAGCTACAATGAGCAGTTCTTC
-,-,TRBV15,TRBJ2-1,CATSRGPAGTGRSYEQFF,TGTGCCACCAGCAGAGGACCCGCGGGCACGGGGCGCTCCTACGAGCAGTTCTTC
TRBD1,-,TRBV7-9,TRBJ2-7,CASTGTGETYEQYF,TGTGCCAGCACCGGGACAGGGGAAACCTACGAGCAGTACTTC
-,-,TRBV30,TRBJ2-2,CAWRPPTGHNTGELFF,TGTGCCTGGAGACCACCAACGGGGCACAACACCGGGGAGCTGTTTTTT
TRBD1,-,TRBV5-1,TRBJ1-2,CASSLDNRGSGGYTF,TGCGCCAGCAGCTTAGATAACAGGGGCTCAGGCGGCTACACCTTC
TRBD1,-,TRBV7-8,TRBJ1-1,CASRKTGGFTEAFF,TGTGCCAGCAGGAAAACAGGGGGCTTCACTGAAGCTTTCTTT
-,few,TRBV2,TRBJ2-7,CASKVDGLVEQYF,TGTGCCAGCAAGGTGGACGGCCTCGTGGAGCAGTACTTC
TRBD2,few,TRBV5-1,TRBJ2-7,CASSLSGLGNYEQYF,TGCGCCAGCAGCTTGTCGGGACTAGGGAACTACGAGCAGTACTTC
TRBD2,-,TRBV9,TRBJ2-3,CASSASGGGNTDTQYF,TGTGCCAGCAGCGCTAGCGGGGGGGGGAACACAGATACGCAGTATTTT
TRBD1,-,TRBV25-1,TRBJ2-4,CASSGTVGGVAKNIQYF,TGTGCCAGCAGCGGGACAGTCGGAGGTGTAGCCAAAAACATTCAGTACTTC
-,few,TRBV11-2,TRBJ1-6,CASSLATRNNSPLHF,TGTGCCAGCAGCTTAGCAACACGGAATAATTCACCCCTCCACTTT
TRBD1,few,TRBV18,TRBJ2-1,CASSFGGQKSSYNEQFF,TGTGCCAGCTCATTTGGGGGACAGAAAAGCTCCTACAATGAGCAGTTCTTC
-,few,TRBV20-1,TRBJ2-5,CSARGAGTQYF,TGCAGTGCTAGAGGAGCTGGGACCCAGTACTTC
TRBD1,few,TRBV6-6,TRBJ1-1,CASRENRGNTEAFF,TGTGCCAGCAGAGAAAACAGGGGGAACACTGAAGCTTTCTTT
TRBD1,-,TRBV12-3/TRBV12-4,TRBJ2-7,CASTWTGVDYEQYF,TGTGCCAGCACCTGGACAGGGGTCGACTACGAGCAGTACTTC
TRBD1,once,TRBV20-1,TRBJ1-1,CSADRVLTEAFF,TGCAGTGCTGACAGGGTGTTAACTGAAGCTTTCTTT
-,few,TRBV12-3/TRBV12-4,TRBJ2-7,CASSQSGARSYEQYF,TGTGCCAGCAGTCAATCAGGGGCTAGATCCTACGAGCAGTACTTC
TRBD2,-,TRBV12-3/TRBV12-4,TRBJ2-2,CASSPPRGGTGELFF,TGTGCCAGCAGTCCGCCGCGGGGGGGCACCGGGGAGCTGTTTTTT
-,-,TRBV20-1,TRBJ1-1,CSAFGDTEAFF,TGCAGTGCTTTTGGGGACACTGAAGCTTTCTTT
-,few,TRBV6-5,TRBJ2-7,CASSYLGTRSLEQYF,TGTGCCAGCAGCTACCTCGGGACCCGATCCCTCGAGCAGTACTTC
-,few,TRBV10-2,TRBJ2-2,CAVLGGRYTGELFF,TGCGCTGTGCTGGGGGGGCGGTACACCGGGGAGCTGTTTTTT
TRBD2,-,TRBV24-1,TRBJ2-7,CATSGAGSPYEQYF,TGTGCCACCAGTGGAGCGGGATCCCCCTACGAGCAGTACTTC
-,few,TRBV20-1,TRBJ2-5,CSVGGSKTQYF,TGCAGTGTCGGAGGGTCGAAGACCCAGTACTTC
-,-,TRBV29-1,TRBJ2-1,CSVEILSNEQFF,TGCAGCGTTGAAATACTTAGTAATGAGCAGTTCTTC
-,-,TRBV7-9,TRBJ1-1,CASTTLGRTASTEAFF,TGTGCCAGCACCACCCTGGGGCGGACGGCGAGCACTGAAGCTTTCTTT
TRBD2,few,TRBV6-6,TRBJ2-1,CASSGGLGMYNEQFF,TGTGCCAGCAGTGGGGGACTAGGAATGTACAATGAGCAGTTCTTC
TRBD1,many,TRBV20-1,TRBJ2-1,CSADSTGTGLNEQFF,TGCAGTGCTGACTCCACCGGGACAGGGCTAAATGAGCAGTTCTTC
-,few,TRBV29-1,TRBJ1-1,CSVAGARDTEAFF,TGCAGCGTTGCAGGGGCGCGGGACACTGAAGCTTTCTTT
-,-,TRBV12-3/TRBV12-4,TRBJ1-3,CASSFAPSGNTIYF,TGTGCCAGCAGTTTCGCTCCCTCTGGAAACACCATATATTTT
-,-,TRBV5-1,TRBJ2-2,CASSSPGNTGELFF,TGCGCCAGCAGCTCGCCCGGAAACACCGGGGAGCTGTTTTTT